This entry describes one T cell receptor beta chain. Its matching antigen is unknown. Assay: immunoSEQ multiplex PCR; the TCRdb copy retains only in-frame clones and omits some. Among 70,000 or so clones, around 84% were seen once, and the ten largest hold 4.5% to 5.5%. The data were taken from a study of PD-L1 blockade in urothelial cancer. Study-wide background: Analyses used blood from 3 weeks (second dose) and 6 weeks after treatment start.

General study results and limits: Those with durable benefit had larger increases in tumor-associated blood clones at 3 weeks.

CDR1 is SGHRS, CDR2 YFSETQ, per germline. This CDR3 has 15 residues. Trimming removed 2 bases from V and 6 bases from J; junction bases left unmatched: 5. The source is a man between 65 and 85 years old with urothelial cancer. This rearrangement joins TRBV5-1 to TRBJ2-2; 9 bases agree with TRBD2. Sequencing was performed on PBMCs, taken around atezolizumab (anti-PD-L1) treatment. The CDR3 loop reads CASSLRTSEPGELFF. The CDR3 nucleotides are TGCGCCAGCAGCTTACGGACTAGCGAACCCGGGGAGCTGTTTTTT.